The 20 T cell receptor beta chains below come from one sample, sequenced in a study of T cells after posttransplantation cyclophosphamide. TCRdb's copy holds only in-frame clones and misses some; the assay was immunoSEQ multiplex PCR. The table shows some 64,000 clones, with roughly 95% occurring only once. The sequencing sample was made of PBMCs. All receptors come from a woman in her twenties or thirties in good health and a related stem cell transplant donor.

V usage is TRBV18 and J usage is TRBJ2-1; D not resolved. CDR1 and CDR2 from the germline V gene are KGHSH and LQKENI. The CDR3 sequence is 17 residues long. Trimming took off 0 bases at V and 5 bases at J, with 17 bases between the two ends. CDR3 sequence (DNA): TGTGCCAGCTCACCACCGGTGGGTTCGGGTAGGGACAATGAGCAGTTCTTC. Protein sequence: CASSPPVGSGRDNEQFF. Looking up the rest from reference TRBV18 and TRBJ2-1 gives the full variable domain: NAGVMQNPRHLVRRRGQEARLRCSPMKGHSHVYWYRQLPEEGLKFMVYLQKENIIDESGMPKERFSAEFPKEGPSILRIQQVVRGDSAAYFCASSPPVGSGRDNEQFFGPGTRLTVL.

The chain combines TRBV4-3 with TRBJ2-4; maybe TRBD1 (6 bases). CDR1 LGHNA and CDR2 YSLEER come from the germline V gene. This CDR3 contains 17 residues. The V end was cut by 0 bases, the J end by 0 bases, with 12 bases between. Here the CDR3 DNA reads TGCGCCAGCAGCCAAGACTGGACAGTCCCAGCCAAAAACATTCAGTACTTC. It codes for CASSQDWTVPAKNIQYF.

The J gene is TRBJ2-3, the V gene TRBV5-1; 9 bases match TRBD2. This CDR3 is built from 15 residues. Germline V lookup: CDR1 SGHRS, CDR2 YFSETQ. V lost 0 bases, J lost 1 base, and 0 bases stayed unmatched. The CDR3 here is CASSLASGGTDTQYF. The CDR3 DNA reads as TGCGCCAGCAGCTTGGCTAGCGGGGGCACAGATACGCAGTATTTT.

This sequence joins TRBV19 and TRBJ1-5; D unresolved. The V gene's germline CDR1 is LNHDA and CDR2 SQIVND (reference sequence). V was pared by 7 bases and J by 2 bases, with 12 bases between. The CDR3 totals 14 residues. The CDR3 sequence: CASTPFGGNQPQHF. In DNA form, the CDR3 reads TGTGCCAGTACCCCGTTCGGGGGCAATCAGCCCCAGCATTTT.

The chain couples TRBV6-6 to TRBJ1-1, with D perhaps TRBD1 (5 bases). In germline, CDR1 is MNHNY, CDR2 SVGAGI (reference sequence). This CDR3 is built from 12 residues. Trimming left V 4 bases short and J 5 bases short, with 8 bases between. In DNA, the CDR3 is TGTGCCAGCAGTTCCTGGGGGACTGAAGCTTTCTTT. Encoded protein: CASSSWGTEAFF.

This chain connects TRBV23-1 to TRBJ1-1; TRBD1 matches 9 bases. Being an ORF, TRBV23-1 has a function that is uncertain. The CDR3 contains 11 residues. After removal of 9 bases from V and 10 bases from J, the junction contained 6 bases not matched to a gene. CDR3 sequence (DNA): TGCGCCAGAGGGACAGGGTACCGAGCTTTCTTT. Translated: CARGTGYRAFF.

This chain uses TRBV25-1 with TRBJ2-7; 7 nucleotides agree with TRBD1. CDR3 length equals 15 residues. The ends lost 3 bases at V and 5 bases at J; junction bases unmatched: 10. Per germline, CDR1 MGHDK and CDR2 SYGVNS. The CDR3 coding sequence is TGTGCCAGCAGTGACCCCTCGACAGGGAACAACGAGCAGTACTTC. It yields the protein CASSDPSTGNNEQYF.

The chain links TRBV7-2 to TRBJ1-3, with unresolved D. The CDR3 extends over 12 amino acids. V shed 0 bases and J shed 9 bases, with 6 bases lying between them. CDR1 is SGHTA, CDR2 FQGNSA, per germline. The CDR3 protein is CASSLALGTIYF. Written as DNA, the CDR3 is TGTGCCAGCAGCTTAGCTCTAGGCACCATATATTTT.

This clone came up once. This chain joins TRBV5-8 and TRBJ2-1, with 12 bases fitting TRBD2. V lost 6 bases and J lost 7; bases outside the gene matches: 8. Germline loops: CDR1 SGHTS, CDR2 YDEGEE. CDR3 length equals 15 residues. CDR3 sequence: CASIPSGGVRNEQFF. In DNA form, the CDR3 reads TGTGCCAGCATCCCTAGCGGGGGGGTAAGGAATGAGCAGTTCTTC. The variable domain in full, with the rest retrieved from reference TRBV5-8 and TRBJ2-1, is EAGVTQSPTHLIKTRGQQATLRCSPISGHTSVYWYQQALGLGLQFLLWYDEGEERNRGNFPPRFSGRQFPNYSSELNVNALELEDSALYLCASIPSGGVRNEQFFGPGTRLTVL.

The chain carries TRBV28 and TRBJ2-6; D gene unclear. The V end lost 4 bases, the J end lost 0 bases, and 10 bases lay between the germline ends. CDR3 size: 16 residues. Germline loops: CDR1 MDHEN, CDR2 SYDVKM. The CDR3 here is CASSSPHSSGANVLTF. The DNA for the CDR3 is TGTGCCAGCAGTTCCCCACACAGCTCTGGGGCCAACGTCCTGACTTTC.

V usage is TRBV6-6 and J usage is TRBJ1-2; possibly TRBD1 for D (5 bases). Looked up from germline, CDR1 is MNHNY and CDR2 is SVGAGI (reference sequence). The CDR3 loop spans 15 amino acids. Trimming stripped 2 bases from V and 1 base from J, with 11 bases between. The CDR3 region has the DNA TGTGCCAGCAGTTACCCAATAAGGGGTAACTATGGCTACACCTTC. This gives the protein CASSYPIRGNYGYTF.

The chain combines TRBV25-1 with TRBJ1-2; no clear D gene. There are 11 residues in the CDR3. From germline, CDR1 is MGHDK and CDR2 SYGVNS. Trimming stripped 2 bases from V and 8 bases from J, with 6 bases between. CDR3 sequence reads: CASSEDEGYTF. In DNA, the CDR3 is TGTGCCAGCAGTGAAGATGAGGGCTACACCTTC.

This clone occurred a few times. V gene TRBV6-4 combines with J gene TRBJ1-5, with TRBD1 matching 8 bases. CDR3 length equals 16 residues. V shed 1 base and J 2 bases; nucleotides not matched to a gene: 4. Per germline, CDR1 MRHNA and CDR2 SNTAGT. The CDR3 sequence is CASSDWTGPRNQPQHF. The CDR3 DNA is TGTGCCAGCAGTGACTGGACAGGGCCCCGCAATCAGCCCCAGCATTTT.

The chain uses TRBV9 and TRBJ1-3; perhaps TRBD1 as D (5 bases). Per the germline V gene, CDR1 is SGDLS and CDR2 is YYNGEE. This CDR3 is 15 amino acids long. V was clipped by 4 bases and J by 1 base, with 12 bases between them. CDR3 DNA: TGTGCCAGCAGCCCCCGGCGGGGGTCTGGAAACACCATATATTTT. Translated: CASSPRRGSGNTIYF.

The chain couples TRBV5-8 to TRBJ1-6, with a possible D match to TRBD1 (5 bases). CDR3 size: 17 residues. The germline CDR1 and CDR2 sequences are SGHTS and YDEGEE. V lost 0 bases and J lost 5, with 15 bases in between. Here the CDR3 reads CASSLDGARADNSPLHF. The CDR3 bases are TGTGCCAGCAGCTTGGATGGGGCGCGGGCCGATAATTCACCCCTCCACTTT. Together with reference TRBV5-8 and TRBJ1-6, the CDR3 gives the full variable domain: EAGVTQSPTHLIKTRGQQATLRCSPISGHTSVYWYQQALGLGLQFLLWYDEGEERNRGNFPPRFSGRQFPNYSSELNVNALELEDSALYLCASSLDGARADNSPLHFGNGTRLTVT.

The V call is TRBV7-9, the J call TRBJ1-4; no definite D call. Germline CDR1 reads SEHNR; CDR2 reads FQNEAQ (reference sequence). The CDR3 loop spans 16 amino acids. V lost 0 bases to trimming and J lost 5 bases, with 13 bases between them. CDR3 bases: TGTGCCAGCAGCTTAGCGGTCGGCGCCCGGAATGAAAAACTGTTTTTT. As protein: CASSLAVGARNEKLFF.

This chain links TRBV7-9 with TRBJ2-7; D gene uncertain. The length of the CDR3 is 12 residues. Trimming left V 5 bases short and J 9 bases short, with 14 bases between. CDR1 is SEHNR, CDR2 FQNEAQ, per germline (reference sequence). CDR3: CASSLDLGGQYF. CDR3 bases: TGTGCCAGCAGCCTAGACTTGGGCGGGCAGTACTTC.

The chain is built from TRBV5-1 and TRBJ2-5; 9 bases are a match to TRBD2. Trimming cost V 0 bases and J 4 bases; bases outside gene matches: 10. CDR3 length: 17 amino acids. The germline gives CDR1 SGHRS, CDR2 YFSETQ. CDR3 protein: CASSLGSSGTKRETQYF. CDR3 coding DNA: TGCGCCAGCAGCTTGGGATCTAGCGGGACAAAGCGAGAGACCCAGTACTTC.

V is TRBV5-1 and J is TRBJ1-1; tentative D call: TRBD1 (5 bases). V lost 4 bases to trimming and J lost 6 bases, with 10 bases between them. The CDR3 runs to 12 residues. Germline values: CDR1 SGHRS, CDR2 YFSETQ. The CDR3 DNA follows: TGCGCCAGCAGCGTGCGGGACCCTGAAGCTTTCTTT. This codes for CASSVRDPEAFF.

This clone was seen a single time. The chain couples TRBV28 to TRBJ2-7; D unresolved. The CDR3 is made up of 11 amino acids. V was pared by 6 bases and J by 3 bases, with 6 bases between. Germline V gene data show CDR1 as MDHEN and CDR2 as SYDVKM. The CDR3 reads CASSTFYEQYF. CDR3 DNA: TGTGCCAGCAGCACCTTCTACGAGCAGTACTTC.